These 8 T cell receptor beta chains were all obtained from the same sample, sequenced in a study of blood T cell repertoires in COVID-19. Sequencing used immunoSEQ multiplex PCR; TCRdb keeps in-frame clones, though not all of them. Here the sample spans fewer than 250,000 clones, about four fifths being singletons. The source material was PBMCs or T cells enriched from blood (not recorded which). The receptor source for this set is a woman aged 40-49 years who had been exposed to COVID-19.

V is TRBV7-9 and J is TRBJ2-5; TRBD1 matches 8 bases. The germline V gene has CDR1 SEHNR and CDR2 FQNEAQ (reference sequence). The V and J ends lost 5 bases and 4 bases, in that order; junction bases with no gene match: 6. This CDR3 region has 14 residues. Written as DNA, the CDR3 is TGTGCCAGCAGCGCGACAGGGGCCTTAGAGACCCAGTACTTC. Its translation is CASSATGALETQYF.

This clone was seen once. The V and J genes are TRBV20-1 and TRBJ2-7; the D gene is possibly TRBD2 (6 bases). This CDR3 is built from 13 residues. Trimming pared 3 bases from V and 1 base from J, leaving 10 bases between. CDR1 is DFQATT and CDR2 is SNEGSKA in the germline V gene (reference sequence). The CDR3 region is CSASGLASYEQYF. CDR3 coding DNA: TGCAGTGCTAGTGGGCTAGCGTCCTACGAGCAGTACTTC.

J is TRBJ2-3 and V is TRBV4-1; no reliable D call. The germline CDR1 and CDR2 sequences are MGHRA and YSYEKL. Trimming cost V 1 base and J 2 bases, with 10 bases left between them. This CDR3 is 15 amino acids long. CDR3 DNA: TGCGCCAGCAGCCAAGCCGACGGAGCCACAGATACGCAGTATTTT. Amino acid sequence: CASSQADGATDTQYF.

The chain links TRBV4-2 to TRBJ1-1; no reliable D call. From germline, CDR1 is LGHNA and CDR2 YNFKEQ. The V and J ends lost 1 base and 1 base respectively, with 4 bases between them. The CDR3 is 13 residues long. As DNA, the CDR3 is TGTGCCAGCAGCCAAGTAAAGAACACTGAAGCTTTCTTT. Amino acid sequence: CASSQVKNTEAFF.

This chain links TRBV7-3 with TRBJ2-3; D possibly corresponds to TRBD2 (6 bases). CDR1 and CDR2 from the germline V gene are SGHTA and FQGTGA. V was trimmed by 5 bases and J by 0 bases, leaving 12 bases between them. This CDR3 spans 15 amino acids. The CDR3, as DNA: TGTGCCAGCAGCCCCGGGACTGCTAGCACAGATACGCAGTATTTT. Encoded protein: CASSPGTASTDTQYF.

The V and J genes are TRBV4-1 and TRBJ2-5; TRBD2 agrees at 7 bases. Per the germline V gene, CDR1 is MGHRA and CDR2 is YSYEKL. The CDR3 is 15 residues long. Germline trimming cut 3 bases from V and 3 bases from J; bases unmatched to any gene: 7. This CDR3 is CASSQLVAGEETQYF. The CDR3 DNA reads TGCGCCAGCAGCCAGTTGGTTGCGGGGGAAGAGACCCAGTACTTC.

This chain joins TRBV5-5 and TRBJ1-1; D is unresolved. The CDR3 spans 14 residues. Trimming removed 1 base from V and 2 bases from J, with 9 bases in between. CDR1 and CDR2 from the germline V gene are SGHKS and YYEKEE (reference sequence). The chain's CDR3 is CASSLLRVNTEAFF. The CDR3 region has the DNA TGTGCCAGCAGCTTGCTCCGGGTTAACACTGAAGCTTTCTTT.

The chain combines TRBV6-4 with TRBJ2-5; TRBD2 matches 12 bases. The germline CDR1 and CDR2 sequences are MRHNA and SNTAGT. V trimming: 10 bases; J trimming: 5 bases; junction bases outside the gene matches: 11. This CDR3 is 15 amino acids long. The CDR3 nucleotides read TGTGCCAACCTCTCTAGCGGGGGGGCACGGGAGACCCAGTACTTC. Translated: CANLSSGGARETQYF.